Listed below are T cell receptor beta chains from one sample, sequenced in a study of blood T cell repertoires in COVID-19. Repertoires were generated with immunoSEQ multiplex PCR, while TCRdb's copy carries only in-frame clones and drops some. Here the sample spans a few hundred thousand clones, about three quarters being singletons. The sequencing sample was made of peripheral blood. Every receptor here comes from a woman of 80 years or more with acute or convalescent COVID-19. Both conserved end residues are trimmed from each CDR3.

j_call: TRBJ2-7; v_call: TRBV14; cdr3_aa: ASSQDRVVYEQY
j_call: TRBJ2-3; v_call: TRBV7-2; cdr3_aa: ASSSRGGGRFKDTQY
j_call: TRBJ1-1; v_call: TRBV7-2; cdr3_aa: ASSLINRKAF
j_call: TRBJ2-3; v_call: TRBV3-1/TRBV3-2; cdr3_aa: ASSLGLSTDTQY
j_call: TRBJ2-2; v_call: TRBV6-5; cdr3_aa: ASSYLGGSATGELF
j_call: TRBJ2-7; v_call: TRBV5-1; cdr3_aa: ASSLEGMGLAGGHSYEQY
j_call: TRBJ1-1; v_call: TRBV5-1; cdr3_aa: ASSTDRGTEAF
j_call: TRBJ1-1; v_call: TRBV10-3; cdr3_aa: ATRGASNTEAF
j_call: TRBJ2-2; v_call: TRBV29-1; cdr3_aa: SGTGGRGDGELF
j_call: TRBJ1-1; v_call: TRBV5-1; cdr3_aa: ASSRQGALADTEAF
j_call: TRBJ1-5; v_call: TRBV6-1; cdr3_aa: ASSERTGAYNQPQH
j_call: TRBJ2-7; v_call: TRBV7-2; cdr3_aa: ASSQRTGYFNEQY
j_call: TRBJ2-2; v_call: TRBV5-1; cdr3_aa: ASSLRLASNTGELF
j_call: TRBJ1-2; v_call: TRBV19; cdr3_aa: ASRGTGFTYGYT
j_call: TRBJ1-1; v_call: TRBV6-5; cdr3_aa: ASIPTGGNTEAF
j_call: TRBJ2-1; v_call: TRBV5-1; cdr3_aa: ASSLGLSEQF
j_call: TRBJ2-1; v_call: TRBV19; cdr3_aa: ASSITGDYNEQF
j_call: TRBJ2-2; v_call: TRBV30; cdr3_aa: AWTGGLALNTGELF
j_call: TRBJ1-1; v_call: TRBV2; cdr3_aa: ASSVVYMNTEAF
j_call: TRBJ1-1; v_call: TRBV12-3/TRBV12-4; cdr3_aa: ASTRAPTEAF
j_call: TRBJ2-2; v_call: TRBV6-5; cdr3_aa: ASSYAGTITGELF